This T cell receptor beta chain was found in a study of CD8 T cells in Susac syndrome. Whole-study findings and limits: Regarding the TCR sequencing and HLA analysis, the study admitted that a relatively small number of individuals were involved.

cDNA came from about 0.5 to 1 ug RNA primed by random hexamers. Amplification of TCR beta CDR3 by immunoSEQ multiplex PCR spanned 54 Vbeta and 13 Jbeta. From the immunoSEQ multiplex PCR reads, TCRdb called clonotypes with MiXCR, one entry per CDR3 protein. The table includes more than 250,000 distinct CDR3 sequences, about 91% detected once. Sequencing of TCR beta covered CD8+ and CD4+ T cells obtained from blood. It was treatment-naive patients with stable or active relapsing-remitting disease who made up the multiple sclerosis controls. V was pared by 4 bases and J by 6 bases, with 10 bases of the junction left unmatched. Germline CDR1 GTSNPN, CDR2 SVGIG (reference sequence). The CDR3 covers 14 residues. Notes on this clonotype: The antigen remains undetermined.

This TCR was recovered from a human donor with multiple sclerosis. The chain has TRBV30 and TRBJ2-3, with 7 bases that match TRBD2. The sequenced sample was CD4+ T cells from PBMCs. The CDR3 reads CAWTVGGGSDTQYF. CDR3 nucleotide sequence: TGTGCCTGGACTGTCGGCGGGGGATCGGATACGCAGTATTTT. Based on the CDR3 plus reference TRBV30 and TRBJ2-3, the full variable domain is SQTIHQWPATLVQPVGSPLSLECTVEGTSNPNLYWYRQAAGRGLQLLFYSVGIGQISSEVPQNLSASRPQDRQFILSSKKLLLSDSGFYLCAWTVGGGSDTQYFGPGTRLTVL.